Listed here are 20 T cell receptor beta chains from one sample, sequenced in a study of shared clonotypes between healthy human individuals. Naivety among CD8 cells was defined by CD45RO negativity and positive CCR7 selection, thereby excluding terminally differentiated effector memory CD45RA+ cells. The repertoire was sequenced with immunoSEQ multiplex PCR; TCRdb's copy has only in-frame clones and lacks some. The sample has more than 600,000 clones; 92% are singletons. Sample: naive CD8+ T cells sorted from blood. These receptors all stem from a man aged 30-40 years in good health.

This chain links TRBV29-1 with TRBJ2-2; 10 positions match TRBD2. The ends lost 7 bases at V and 4 bases at J; junction bases unmatched: 3. The CDR3 is 13 amino acids. The germline V gene encodes CDR1 SQVTM and CDR2 ANQGSEA. The CDR3 region has the DNA TGCAGCGGCCGACTAGCGGGCACCGGGGAGCTGTTTTTT. The encoded protein is CSGRLAGTGELFF.

The chain carries TRBV10-2 and TRBJ1-1, with 7 bases lining up with TRBD1. The CDR3 consists of 15 residues. Germline V gene data show CDR1 as WSHSY and CDR2 as SAAADI. V dropped 5 bases and J dropped 0; count of bases not matched to a gene: 6. For the CDR3, the DNA is TGCGCCAGCAGTCTGGGACAGAGATTGAACACTGAAGCTTTCTTT. Translating it yields CASSLGQRLNTEAFF.

This chain joins TRBV14 and TRBJ1-3; no firm D call. Germline CDR1 and CDR2: SGHDN and FVKESK. The CDR3 sequence is 15 residues long. The germline V and J ends were trimmed by 0 bases and 2 bases, with 8 bases remaining between them. The CDR3 here is CASSQDYAAGNTIYF. CDR3 DNA sequence: TGTGCCAGCAGCCAAGATTACGCAGCTGGAAACACCATATATTTT.

The CDR3 region is CASSLARTGNEQFF. Written as DNA, the CDR3 is TGTGCCAGCAGTTTGGCTCGGACAGGCAATGAGCAGTTCTTC. The genes are TRBV28 and TRBJ2-1; 7 bases agree with TRBD1. Germline assignment: CDR1 MDHEN and CDR2 SYDVKM. The junction had 5 bases not matched to a gene; V was cut back by 3 bases and J by 6 bases. The length of the CDR3 is 14 residues.

CDR3 residues: CASSPYGGYGQPQHF. CDR3 in DNA: TGTGCCAGCAGCCCGTACGGGGGCTATGGGCAGCCCCAGCATTTT. This chain uses TRBV5-8 with TRBJ1-5; possible D gene TRBD1, 6 bases. V lost 4 bases to trimming and J lost 7 bases, with 18 bases between them. Per germline, CDR1 SGHTS and CDR2 YDEGEE. This CDR3 is 15 amino acids long. The full variable domain, with the rest looked up from reference TRBV5-8 and TRBJ1-5, is EAGVTQSPTHLIKTRGQQATLRCSPISGHTSVYWYQQALGLGLQFLLWYDEGEERNRGNFPPRFSGRQFPNYSSELNVNALELEDSALYLCASSPYGGYGQPQHFGDGTRLSIL.

A word on this clone: Other DNA sequences in the sample encode the same CDR3. The chain employs TRBV4-3 and TRBJ2-7; D is perhaps TRBD1 or TRBD2 (5 bases each). Germline lookup yields CDR1 LGHNA and CDR2 YSLEER. V was shortened by 0 bases and J by 4 bases, with 13 bases between the two germline ends. The CDR3 sequence is 15 residues long. The DNA of the CDR3 is TGCGCCAGCAGCCAAGATGGGGCTCTAGCATACGAGCAGTACTTC. Its protein is CASSQDGALAYEQYF.

The CDR3 DNA reads TGTGCCAGCAGTTTATTGTCAGACCCAGATACGCAGTATTTT. This sequence encodes CASSLLSDPDTQYF. V and J are TRBV28 and TRBJ2-3; no reliable D call. Deletions cut 1 base from V and 4 bases from J, with 9 bases between. The CDR3 runs to 14 residues. The germline V gene has CDR1 MDHEN and CDR2 SYDVKM. Supplemented by reference TRBV28 and TRBJ2-3, the full variable domain reads DVKVTQSSRYLVKRTGEKVFLECVQDMDHENMFWYRQDPGLGLRLIYFSYDVKMKEKGDIPEGYSVSREKKERFSLILESASTNQTSMYLCASSLLSDPDTQYFGPGTRLTVL.

This chain connects TRBV6-1 to TRBJ2-5; D may be TRBD1 or TRBD2 (6 bases each). V gave up 7 bases and J gave up 5 bases, with 17 bases separating them. The CDR3 sequence is 14 residues long. Germline V CDR1 and CDR2: MNHNS, SASEGT. CDR3 in amino acids: CASIIRGEWETQYF. CDR3 in DNA: TGTGCCAGCATAATAAGGGGGGAGTGGGAGACCCAGTACTTC.

The chain employs TRBV10-2 and TRBJ2-7; 9 bases align to TRBD2. Per germline, CDR1 WSHSY and CDR2 SAAADI. V shed 5 bases and J 9 bases; nucleotides not matched to a gene: 8. The CDR3 loop spans 13 amino acids. CDR3 residues: CASSSSGRGGQYF. CDR3 bases: TGCGCCAGCAGTAGTAGCGGGAGAGGTGGGCAGTACTTC.

The chain carries TRBV7-9 and TRBJ2-1; TRBD2 might be the D (5 bases). Germline V gene sequence: CDR1 SEHNR, CDR2 FQNEAQ (reference sequence). Trimming left V 4 bases short and J 6 bases short, with 13 bases between. CDR3 length: 14 amino acids. This CDR3 is CASSSRVGGNEQFF. DNA for the CDR3: TGTGCCAGCAGCTCCCGCGTTGGAGGCAATGAGCAGTTCTTC.

This clone was counted between two and nine times. The chain joins TRBV5-1 to TRBJ2-1; maybe TRBD1 (6 bases). The CDR3 is 17 residues long. V gave up 1 base and J gave up 5 bases, with 19 bases separating them. Germline V gene sequence: CDR1 SGHRS, CDR2 YFSETQ. CDR3 amino acids: CASSLLGATTQNNEQFF. In nucleotides, the CDR3 is TGCGCCAGCAGCTTGTTGGGGGCCACGACCCAGAACAATGAGCAGTTCTTC. Looking up the rest from reference TRBV5-1 and TRBJ2-1 gives the full variable domain: KAGVTQTPRYLIKTRGQQVTLSCSPISGHRSVSWYQQTPGQGLQFLFEYFSETQRNKGNFPGRFSGRQFSNSRSEMNVSTLELGDSALYLCASSLLGATTQNNEQFFGPGTRLTVL.

The chain joins TRBV6-1 to TRBJ2-5, with 8 bases identical to TRBD1. The CDR3 extends over 15 amino acids. V shed 1 base and J 5 bases; nucleotides not matched to a gene: 6. Germline V CDR1 and CDR2: MNHNS, SASEGT. Here the CDR3 DNA reads TGTGCCAGCAGTGAAGATCCGACAGGGGAGGAGACCCAGTACTTC. It translates to CASSEDPTGEETQYF.

The chain recombines TRBV20-1 with TRBJ2-7; D call uncertain. This CDR3 comprises 10 residues. The germline V and J ends were trimmed by 5 bases and 5 bases, with 7 bases remaining between them. Germline-derived CDR1 and CDR2 are DFQATT and SNEGSKA (reference sequence). CDR3 nucleotides: TGCAGTGCTGCCGTGAACGAGCAGTACTTC. It is translated as CSAAVNEQYF.

V and J are TRBV6-6 and TRBJ1-4; TRBD1 might be the D (5 bases). Germline CDR1 MNHNY, CDR2 SVGAGI (reference sequence). V was shortened by 10 bases and J by 7 bases, with 19 bases between the two germline ends. This CDR3 region has 14 residues. The CDR3 spells CATTQGGIGEKLFF. The CDR3 DNA is TGTGCCACGACCCAGGGCGGCATTGGTGAAAAACTGTTTTTT.

CDR3 loop: CASSGLAGVGNEQFF. In DNA, the CDR3 is TGTGCCAGCAGCGGACTAGCGGGAGTAGGCAATGAGCAGTTCTTC. The chain has TRBV11-2 and TRBJ2-1, with 13 bases identical to TRBD2. This CDR3 has 15 residues. Per germline, CDR1 SGHAT and CDR2 FQNNGV. V shed 5 bases, J shed 6 bases, and the junction held 4 bases outside the gene matches.

The CDR3: CASKTSGDVSGPPEAFF. In nucleotides, the CDR3 is TGTGCCAGTAAGACCTCAGGGGACGTATCGGGACCCCCTGAAGCTTTCTTT. This chain links TRBV19 with TRBJ1-1; maybe TRBD1 (6 bases). This CDR3 spans 17 amino acids. CDR1 is LNHDA, CDR2 SQIVND, per germline (reference sequence). The ends were cut back, 7 bases at V and 6 bases at J, with 27 bases in the middle. Combining the CDR3 with reference TRBV19 and TRBJ1-1 gives the whole variable domain DGGITQSPKYLFRKEGQNVTLSCEQNLNHDAMYWYRQDPGQGLRLIYYSQIVNDFQKGDIAEGYSVSREKKESFPLTVTSAQKNPTAFYLCASKTSGDVSGPPEAFFGQGTRLTVV.

The V and J genes are TRBV28 and TRBJ2-5, with 15 bases aligning to TRBD2. The V segment lost 0 bases and the J segment 0 bases; nucleotides outside the gene matches: 8. This CDR3 has 20 residues. The germline V gene encodes CDR1 MDHEN and CDR2 SYDVKM. CDR3 amino acids: CASSLWGTSGRNTHQETQYF. The CDR3 DNA reads TGTGCCAGCAGTTTATGGGGGACTAGCGGGAGGAATACTCACCAAGAGACCCAGTACTTC.

The chain employs TRBV5-1 and TRBJ1-4, with a weak D call TRBD1 (5 bases). Germline CDR1 and CDR2: SGHRS and YFSETQ. CDR3 length equals 15 residues. Trimming took off 4 bases at V and 3 bases at J, with 13 bases between the two ends. CDR3 protein: CASSPQGGSNEKLFF. The CDR3 DNA reads as TGCGCCAGCAGCCCCCAGGGAGGCTCTAATGAAAAACTGTTTTTT.

V usage is TRBV7-9 and J usage is TRBJ2-2; 10 bases agree with TRBD2. V gave up 1 base and J gave up 11 bases; unmatched junction bases: 7. Germline V gene lookup returns CDR1 SEHNR and CDR2 FQNEAQ (reference sequence). The CDR3 has 15 amino acids. The CDR3 DNA is TGTGCCAGCAGCTTAGGATTAGCGGGAGGTCTAGAGCTGTTTTTT. Residues: CASSLGLAGGLELFF.

To note about this clone: This sample also contains other DNA sequences that code for the same CDR3. The V gene is TRBV27, the J gene TRBJ1-5; no clear D. Germline CDR1 MNHEY, CDR2 SMNVEV (reference sequence). Trimming left V 0 bases short and J 2 bases short, with 2 bases between. There are 13 residues in the CDR3. The CDR3 nucleotides are TGTGCCAGCAGTTTATCCCGCAATCAGCCCCAGCATTTT. This translates into CASSLSRNQPQHF.